Each of the 13 T cell receptor beta chains below was sequenced from the same sample in a study of blood T cell repertoires in COVID-19. Clones were read by immunoSEQ multiplex PCR, and TCRdb kept only the in-frame ones, dropping some. The sample holds roughly 400,000 clones, about 90% seen once. Sequenced input: peripheral blood. These receptors originate from a woman aged 60 to 75 with COVID-19, enrolled during active disease.

The chain carries TRBV5-4 and TRBJ1-2; TRBD1 agrees at 9 bases. The CDR3 totals 14 residues. V gave up 3 bases and J gave up 7 bases; unmatched junction bases: 7. Germline values: CDR1 SGHNT, CDR2 YYREEE (reference sequence). The CDR3 DNA reads as TGTGCCAGCAGCTCAAGGACAGGGGCTACTGGCTACACCTTC. Protein: CASSSRTGATGYTF.

Comment on this clone: The same CDR3 is also encoded by other DNA sequences in this sample. The chain joins TRBV19 to TRBJ1-2; D gene uncertain. Germline V gene lookup returns CDR1 LNHDA and CDR2 SQIVND (reference sequence). CDR3 length equals 13 residues. The V end lost 0 bases, the J end lost 3 bases, and 5 bases lay between the germline ends. The CDR3 protein is CASSIDRDYGYTF. The CDR3 nucleotides are TGTGCCAGTAGTATAGATCGGGACTATGGCTACACCTTC.

Points on this clone: Other DNA sequences in this specimen translate into the identical CDR3. This chain joins TRBV3-1 (or the pseudogene TRBV3-2) and TRBJ2-4; D might be TRBD1 (5 bases). The CDR3 extends over 13 amino acids. Germline V lookup: CDR1 LGHDT, CDR2 YNNKEL (reference sequence). V was cut by 4 bases and J by 8 bases, with 12 bases left in between. The CDR3 loop reads CASSRQGADIQYF. The CDR3 nucleotides read TGTGCCAGCAGCCGACAAGGGGCAGACATTCAGTACTTC.

The chain recombines TRBV5-4 with TRBJ1-1, with a weak D call TRBD1 (6 bases). Trimming left V 3 bases short and J 0 bases short, with 15 bases between. CDR1 is SGHNT, CDR2 YYREEE, per germline (reference sequence). The CDR3 runs to 16 residues. In DNA, the CDR3 is TGTGCCAGCAGCTCTAAGGCGGGGGGCATGAACACTGAAGCTTTCTTT. It specifies CASSSKAGGMNTEAFF.

This chain joins TRBV12-3 or TRBV12-4 and TRBJ2-3, with D possibly matching TRBD2 (6 bases). The CDR3 contains 13 residues. Trimming left V 3 bases short and J 11 bases short, with 15 bases between. CDR3 sequence (DNA): TGTGCCAGCAGTTTGGCGGGGATCGTTTTGCAGTATTTT. It specifies CASSLAGIVLQYF.

CDR3 sequence: CASSPRTGAEAFF. The CDR3 DNA reads as TGCGCCAGCAGTCCTCGGACGGGGGCTGAAGCTTTCTTT. The chain joins TRBV10-2 to TRBJ1-1; a weak D match, TRBD1 (5 bases). This CDR3 contains 13 residues. From germline, CDR1 is WSHSY and CDR2 SAAADI. Between the trimmed V and J ends, which lost 5 bases and 6 bases, there was a span of 13 bases.

V is TRBV5-1 and J is TRBJ2-2, with TRBD2 matching over 9 bases. With V trimmed by 10 bases and J by 5 bases, 9 bases remained unmatched. The germline CDR1 and CDR2 sequences are SGHRS and YFSETQ. This CDR3 is built from 14 residues. The CDR3 nucleotides are TGCGCCTCAGCGGCGGGGGGGCGAACCGGGGAGCTGTTTTTT. Encoded protein: CASAAGGRTGELFF.

The CDR3 region has the DNA TGTGCCAGCAGCTCACAAACAGGGGCCAACAATGAGCAGTTCTTC. Protein sequence: CASSSQTGANNEQFF. The rearrangement uses TRBV28 and TRBJ2-1, with TRBD1 identical over 7 bases. CDR1 is MDHEN, CDR2 SYDVKM, per germline. The junction had 10 bases not matched to a gene; V was cut back by 6 bases and J by 5 bases. CDR3 length: 15 amino acids.

The chain carries TRBV30 and TRBJ1-4; 11 bases agree with TRBD1. V shed 2 bases and J 0 bases; nucleotides not matched to a gene: 5. The V gene's germline CDR1 is GTSNPN and CDR2 SVGIG (reference sequence). The CDR3 loop spans 17 amino acids. The CDR3 DNA is TGTGCCTGGAGTCCCCGGACAGGGGGCGCAACTAATGAAAAACTGTTTTTT. Translated, it gives CAWSPRTGGATNEKLFF.

V usage is TRBV29-1 and J usage is TRBJ2-3; 7 positions agree with TRBD1. This CDR3 contains 15 residues. With 4 bases clipped from V and 0 bases from J, the junction kept 7 bases outside the gene matches. CDR1 and CDR2 (germline): SQVTM, ANQGSEA. Here the CDR3 DNA reads TGCAGCGTTGGGGGACAGCTTACTAGCACAGATACGCAGTATTTT. Translated, it gives CSVGGQLTSTDTQYF.

J is TRBJ1-1 and V is TRBV6-1; possibly TRBD1 for D (6 bases). The CDR3 is made up of 14 amino acids. With 5 bases removed from V and 6 bases from J, the gap between germline ends came to 16 bases. Per germline, CDR1 MNHNS and CDR2 SASEGT. In DNA, the CDR3 is TGTGCCAGCAGTTTCGGACAGAATGGCGCTGAAGCTTTCTTT. It is translated as CASSFGQNGAEAFF.

This clone was counted a few times. This rearrangement joins TRBV4-2 to TRBJ1-6; 7 bases agree with TRBD1. V lost 3 bases and J lost 9; bases outside the gene matches: 8. This CDR3 has 15 residues. Germline-derived CDR1 and CDR2 are LGHNA and YNFKEQ. Written as DNA, the CDR3 is TGTGCCAGCAGCCACACAGGGGAGGTTAGTTCACCCCTCCACTTT. Translation: CASSHTGEVSSPLHF.

The V gene is TRBV19, the J gene TRBJ1-3, with a weak D call TRBD1 (5 bases). V gave up 6 bases and J gave up 0 bases, with 12 bases separating them. This CDR3 has 15 amino acids. In germline, CDR1 is LNHDA, CDR2 SQIVND (reference sequence). The CDR3 nucleotides are TGTGCCAGTAGGCCTCAGGGATACTCTGGAAACACCATATATTTT. It is translated as CASRPQGYSGNTIYF.